These 9 T cell receptor beta chains were sequenced from one sample in a study of T cells in Graves' hyperthyroidism and ophthalmopathy. RNA transcripts yielded amplified TCR beta CDR3 regions. The primer set for the first-round RT-PCR of the TCR CDR3 was HTBI. Via MiXCR, TCRdb re-called the multiplex PCR reads, giving one row per CDR3 protein. The sample has around 300,000 distinct CDR3 sequences, about an eighth seen once. The sample taken for sequencing was blood. These receptor sequences come from a woman aged 25-40 years with Graves' hyperthyroidism that later progressed to Graves' ophthalmopathy.

Details on this clonotype: A much more abundant neighbour one base away suggests this may be a read error. The chain uses TRBV7-2 and TRBJ1-1; the match to TRBD1 covers 8 bases. CDR1 and CDR2 from the germline V gene are SGHTA and FQGNSA. The CDR3 is 15 amino acids. The DNA for the CDR3 is TGTGCCAGCAGCTCCAGACAGGGGCTGAACACTGGAGCTTTCTTT. Protein: CASSSRQGLNTGAFF.

Many counts were recorded for this clonotype. V is TRBV6-5 and J is TRBJ2-1, with D hard to call. Trimming stripped 0 bases from V and 5 bases from J, with 11 bases between. This CDR3 is built from 15 residues. Germline V gene lookup returns CDR1 MNHEY and CDR2 SVGAGI. DNA of the CDR3: TGTGCCAGCAGTTACTCGGGGAACCTCAACAATGAGCAGTTCTTC. It is translated as CASSYSGNLNNEQFF.

This clonotype was observed many times. This chain joins TRBV28 and TRBJ2-2, with 8 bases identical to TRBD1. Germline V lookup: CDR1 MDHEN, CDR2 SYDVKM. The V gene end was trimmed by 7 bases and the J gene end by 3 bases; junction bases not matched to a gene: 7. CDR3 length equals 15 residues. The chain's CDR3 is CASTLGGQDTGELFF. CDR3 nucleotides: TGTGCCAGCACCTTAGGGGGACAGGACACCGGGGAGCTGTTTTTT.

This clonotype has at least ten counts. The chain combines TRBV27 with TRBJ2-1; 7 bases align to TRBD1. The CDR3 is made up of 13 amino acids. Trimming removed 8 bases from V and 9 bases from J; junction bases left unmatched: 10. Germline V gene data show CDR1 as MNHEY and CDR2 as SMNVEV (reference sequence). CDR3 region: CASGTGEIVEQFF. CDR3 nucleotides: TGTGCCAGCGGCACAGGGGAAATCGTTGAGCAGTTCTTC.

In its sample, this clonotype was seen many times. Written as DNA, the CDR3 is TGCAGTGTTAGGACAGGGGGTTCCTACAATGAGCAGTTCTTC. Its translation: CSVRTGGSYNEQFF. This chain links TRBV20-1 with TRBJ2-1; 10 bases fit TRBD1. The trim removed 7 bases at V and 1 base at J, leaving 4 bases unmatched. Per germline, CDR1 DFQATT and CDR2 SNEGSKA (reference sequence). The CDR3 spans 14 residues.

Many counts were recorded for this clonotype. The chain uses TRBV7-2 and TRBJ2-1; TRBD2 might be the D (5 bases). The CDR3 extends over 14 amino acids. CDR1 and CDR2 from the germline V gene are SGHTA and FQGNSA. Between the trimmed V and J ends, which lost 2 bases and 6 bases, there was a span of 11 bases. Written as DNA, the CDR3 is TGTGCCAGCAGCTTAAAGGAGGTCAGCAATGAGCAGTTCTTC. Amino acids: CASSLKEVSNEQFF.

This chain uses TRBV9 with TRBJ2-7; 11 nucleotides align to TRBD2. CDR1 SGDLS and CDR2 YYNGEE come from the germline V gene. This CDR3 is built from 19 residues. Trimming removed 4 bases from V and 1 base from J; junction bases left unmatched: 16. This CDR3 is CASSISSTLAGAISYEQYF. CDR3 sequence (DNA): TGTGCCAGCAGCATCTCCTCGACACTAGCGGGAGCGATTTCCTACGAGCAGTACTTC. Filled out from reference TRBV9 and TRBJ2-7, the complete variable domain reads DSGVTQTPKHLITATGQRVTLRCSPRSGDLSVYWYQQSLDQGLQFLIQYYNGEERAKGNILERFSAQQFPDLHSELNLSSLELGDSALYFCASSISSTLAGAISYEQYFGPGTRLTVT.

Many counts were recorded for this clonotype. The DNA for the CDR3 is TGCAGTGCTAGAGACGTATATAGCAATCAGCCCCAGCATTTT. As protein: CSARDVYSNQPQHF. V and J are TRBV20-1 and TRBJ1-5; no clear D. Trimming shortened V by 0 bases and J by 0 bases, and 6 bases separated the two germline ends. This CDR3 has 14 residues. CDR1 and CDR2 (germline): DFQATT, SNEGSKA (reference sequence).

This clonotype has at least ten counts. The gene calls are TRBV28 and TRBJ1-1; 10 nucleotides match TRBD1. The CDR3 runs to 16 residues. With 2 bases clipped from V and 5 bases from J, the junction kept 8 bases outside the gene matches. CDR1 MDHEN and CDR2 SYDVKM come from the germline V gene. The CDR3 coding sequence is TGTGCCAGCAGTTTACCCGGGGACAGGGGAAGGACTGAAGCTTTCTTT. Its protein product is CASSLPGDRGRTEAFF.